The next 6 T cell receptor beta chains were all read from a single sample in a study of post-analysis software for immune sequencing data. Each TCR beta cDNA library carried unique molecular identifiers. Using its own MiXCR run on the PCR reads, TCRdb lists one record per CDR3 protein. The top ten hold approximately 30% of the sample, which has about 160,000 distinct CDR3 sequences, 35% to 40% seen once. This specimen was blood, taken after autologous hematopoietic stem cell transplantation. The receptors were sampled from a girl aged 10-17 years with multiple sclerosis.

This chain joins TRBV10-3 and TRBJ2-1; D not certain. V was shortened by 7 bases and J by 4 bases, with 14 bases between the two germline ends. The CDR3 runs to 14 residues. Germline CDR1 is ENHRY and CDR2 is SYGVKD. The CDR3 nucleotides read TGTGCCATCACCCCGGACCCTATATACAATGAGCAGTTCTTC. It encodes CAITPDPIYNEQFF.

This clonotype came up many times. The chain employs TRBV6-5 and TRBJ2-5; D unresolved. The germline V and J ends were trimmed by 0 bases and 1 base, with 9 bases remaining between them. CDR1 is MNHEY and CDR2 is SVGAGI in the germline V gene. The CDR3 consists of 15 residues. CDR3 in amino acids: CASSYSQVAQETQYF. CDR3 bases: TGTGCCAGCAGTTACTCGCAGGTCGCCCAAGAGACCCAGTACTTC.

This clonotype was counted many times. The CDR3 DNA is TGTGCCAGCTCACCATCAGGGCAAGAGACCCAGTACTTC. Residues: CASSPSGQETQYF. This chain uses TRBV18 with TRBJ2-5; D possibly corresponds to TRBD1 (5 bases). The germline V and J ends were trimmed by 2 bases and 2 bases, with 6 bases remaining between them. Germline-derived CDR1 and CDR2 are KGHSH and LQKENI. The CDR3 is 13 amino acids.

The chain couples TRBV12-3 or TRBV12-4 to TRBJ1-3, with D unresolved. The V end was cut by 4 bases, the J end by 7 bases, with 14 bases between. The CDR3 totals 14 residues. CDR3 sequence reads: CASSSGKKVNTIYF. The CDR3 nucleotides read TGTGCCAGCAGTTCTGGAAAGAAAGTTAACACCATATATTTT.

The chain is built from TRBV2 and TRBJ2-7; D remains ambiguous. CDR1 and CDR2 (germline): SNHLY, FYNNEI. This CDR3 spans 15 amino acids. V was trimmed by 0 bases and J by 0 bases, leaving 9 bases between them. The DNA for the CDR3 is TGTGCCAGCAGTGAAGCGCCTCGGAGCTCCTACGAGCAGTACTTC. Its translation is CASSEAPRSSYEQYF.

The chain employs TRBV3-1 and TRBJ2-7; 12 nucleotides align to TRBD2. V lost 6 bases and J lost 5; bases outside the gene matches: 8. Germline loops: CDR1 LGHDT, CDR2 YNNKEL (reference sequence). The CDR3 length is 15 residues. CDR3 bases: TGTGCCAGCAGTCGACTAGCGGGAGCGGGAAACGAGCAGTACTTC. This sequence encodes CASSRLAGAGNEQYF.